Listed here are 10 T cell receptor beta chains from one sample, sequenced in a study of shared clonotypes between healthy human individuals. The method was immunoSEQ multiplex PCR; TCRdb's version includes in-frame clones alone and lacks a portion of them. The sample includes about 470,000 clones, roughly 77% of them seen just once. Sequenced input: PBMCs. The receptors were sampled from a woman in her thirties or forties in good health. Some clones in this sample may be carry-over from other donors' samples.

The J gene is TRBJ2-2, the V gene TRBV7-9, with TRBD2 identical over 11 bases. Germline V lookup: CDR1 SEHNR, CDR2 FQNEAQ (reference sequence). V trimming: 5 bases; J trimming: 3 bases; junction bases outside the gene matches: 5. There are 16 residues in the CDR3. The CDR3 loop reads CASSPNSGRDTGELFF. The CDR3 DNA reads as TGTGCCAGCAGCCCGAATAGCGGGAGGGACACCGGGGAGCTGTTTTTT.

The chain joins TRBV28 to TRBJ2-3, with D unclear. This CDR3 is 13 amino acids long. The germline CDR1 and CDR2 sequences are MDHEN and SYDVKM. Trimming took off 8 bases at V and 3 bases at J, with 12 bases between the two ends. Written as DNA, the CDR3 is TGTGCCAGCCTGGAACTGGCGACAGATACGCAGTATTTT. Amino acids: CASLELATDTQYF.

The chain links TRBV30 to TRBJ1-5, with TRBD1 identical over 10 bases. Germline V lookup: CDR1 GTSNPN, CDR2 SVGIG (reference sequence). This CDR3 contains 14 residues. Trimming took 3 bases from V and 5 from J; bases not matched to a gene: 4. The CDR3 nucleotides are TGTGCCTGGAGCCCGGACAGGGGGGATCAGCCCCAGCATTTT. This translates into CAWSPDRGDQPQHF.

This clone was seen just once. This sequence joins TRBV28 and TRBJ2-7, with D perhaps matching TRBD1 (5 bases). V dropped 3 bases and J dropped 7 bases, with 10 bases sitting between them. CDR3 length equals 12 residues. Germline CDR1 reads MDHEN; CDR2 reads SYDVKM. The CDR3 DNA reads as TGTGCCAGCAGTTTCCAGGGTCGGGAGCAGTACTTC. Translation gives CASSFQGREQYF.

This sequence joins TRBV30 and TRBJ2-4, with a weak D call TRBD2 (5 bases). This CDR3 comprises 13 residues. V was shortened by 2 bases and J by 3 bases, with 8 bases between the two germline ends. From germline, CDR1 is GTSNPN and CDR2 SVGIG (reference sequence). The CDR3 DNA sequence: TGTGCCTGGAGTACTAGTTTCAAAAACATTCAGTACTTC. Amino acids: CAWSTSFKNIQYF.

The CDR3 region has the DNA TGTGCCTGGAGTGGTACGAGCTCCTACAATGAGCAGTTCTTC. Amino acids: CAWSGTSSYNEQFF. This chain uses TRBV30 with TRBJ2-1, with D unclear. CDR3 length: 14 amino acids. Germline V CDR1 and CDR2: GTSNPN, SVGIG (reference sequence). Trimming took off 1 base at V and 0 bases at J, with 7 bases between the two ends.

The V and J genes are TRBV29-1 and TRBJ2-7; either TRBD1 or TRBD2 may supply D (6 bases each). The V end was cut by 6 bases, the J end by 0 bases, with 21 bases between. The CDR3 totals 16 residues. CDR1 is SQVTM and CDR2 is ANQGSEA in the germline V gene. CDR3 in amino acids: CSVSRGRTASSYEQYF. The CDR3 DNA reads TGCAGCGTCTCCCGGGGGCGGACGGCGAGCTCCTACGAGCAGTACTTC.

The chain combines TRBV9 with TRBJ1-4, with 7 bases fitting TRBD1. This CDR3 spans 15 amino acids. Germline CDR1 SGDLS, CDR2 YYNGEE. Trimming at V came to 4 bases and at J to 0 bases, leaving 3 bases not matched to a gene. The CDR3 coding sequence is TGTGCCAGCAGCCCGGGACAGACAACTAATGAAAAACTGTTTTTT. Its translation is CASSPGQTTNEKLFF.

The chain links TRBV5-1 to TRBJ2-5; 10 nucleotides match TRBD2. The germline V gene has CDR1 SGHRS and CDR2 YFSETQ. This CDR3 has 14 residues. Trimming took 4 bases from V and 5 from J; bases not matched to a gene: 5. The CDR3 DNA sequence: TGCGCCAGCAGCGTAGGGACTAGCGTGGAGACCCAGTACTTC. It translates to CASSVGTSVETQYF.

In its sample, this clone was seen a few times. The chain uses TRBV6-1 and TRBJ1-2, with 10 positions matching TRBD1. The CDR3 runs 15 residues. J lost 5 bases, V lost 2 bases, and 5 bases had no gene match. CDR1 and CDR2 from the germline V gene are MNHNS and SASEGT. The CDR3 DNA reads as TGTGCCAGCAGTGAACCGGGACAGGGGAGATATGGCTACACCTTC. Translated, it gives CASSEPGQGRYGYTF.